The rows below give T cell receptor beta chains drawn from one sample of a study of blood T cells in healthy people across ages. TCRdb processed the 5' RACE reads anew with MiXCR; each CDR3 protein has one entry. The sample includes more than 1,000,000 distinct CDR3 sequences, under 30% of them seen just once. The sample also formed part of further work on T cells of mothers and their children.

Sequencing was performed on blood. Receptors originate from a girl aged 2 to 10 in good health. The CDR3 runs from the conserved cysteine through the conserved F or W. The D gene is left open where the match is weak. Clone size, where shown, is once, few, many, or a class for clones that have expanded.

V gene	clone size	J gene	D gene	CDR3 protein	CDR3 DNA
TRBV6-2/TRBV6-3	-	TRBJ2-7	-	CASKDGNSYEQYF	TGTGCCAGCAAAGACGGGAACTCCTACGAGCAGTACTTC
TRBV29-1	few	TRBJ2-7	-	CSVEAPTGTGVEQYF	TGCAGCGTTGAAGCCCCTACCGGGACGGGGGTCGAGCAGTACTTC
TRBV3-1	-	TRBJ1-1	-	CASSLTGPRNTEAFF	TGTGCCAGCAGCCTTACCGGGCCGAGGAACACTGAAGCTTTCTTT
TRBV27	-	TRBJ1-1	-	CASSSLDSYTEAFF	TGTGCCAGCAGTTCCCTCGACAGTTACACTGAAGCTTTCTTT
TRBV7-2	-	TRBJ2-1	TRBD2	CASSSSGGTSNEQFF	TGTGCCAGCAGCTCTAGCGGGGGGACCTCCAATGAGCAGTTCTTC
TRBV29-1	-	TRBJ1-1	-	CSVEDLPGLHTEAFF	TGCAGCGTTGAAGATCTTCCAGGGCTCCACACTGAAGCTTTCTTT
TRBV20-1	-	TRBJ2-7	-	CSATDTVSYEQYF	TGCAGTGCTACGGACACGGTATCCTACGAGCAGTACTTC
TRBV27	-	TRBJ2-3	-	CASSFAGWDTQYF	TGTGCCAGCAGTTTCGCAGGGTGGGATACGCAGTATTTT
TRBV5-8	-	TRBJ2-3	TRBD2	CASSFGTSGWADTQYF	TGTGCCAGCAGCTTTGGGACTAGCGGTTGGGCAGATACGCAGTATTTT
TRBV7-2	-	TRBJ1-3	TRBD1	CASRAGGNGNTIYF	TGTGCCAGCAGGGCAGGGGGCAATGGAAACACCATATATTTT
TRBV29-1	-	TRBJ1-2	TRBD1	CSVVPQGAKDYGYTF	TGCAGCGTTGTACCTCAGGGGGCGAAGGACTATGGCTACACCTTC
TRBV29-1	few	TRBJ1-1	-	CSVTRGAYEAFF	TGCAGCGTTACAAGAGGGGCTTATGAAGCTTTCTTT
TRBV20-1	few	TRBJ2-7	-	CSAPRGTSYEQYF	TGCAGTGCCCCCCGGGGTACTTCCTACGAGCAGTACTTC
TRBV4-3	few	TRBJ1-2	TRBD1	CASSQDRGRAYYGYTF	TGCGCCAGCAGTCAGGACAGGGGTAGAGCCTACTATGGCTACACCTTC
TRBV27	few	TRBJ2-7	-	CASARDTLYEQYF	TGTGCCTCCGCTCGGGACACCCTCTACGAGCAGTACTTC
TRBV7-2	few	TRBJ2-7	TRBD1	CASSLGSWDSSYEQYF	TGTGCCAGCAGCTTAGGGTCATGGGACAGCTCCTACGAGCAGTACTTC
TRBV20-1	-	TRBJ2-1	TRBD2	CSAGLDDYNEQFF	TGCAGTGCCGGACTAGACGACTACAATGAGCAGTTCTTC
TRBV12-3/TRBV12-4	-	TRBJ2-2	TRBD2	CASRGGTSGIHTGELFF	TGTGCCAGCAGAGGGGGAACTAGCGGGATTCACACCGGGGAGCTGTTTTTT
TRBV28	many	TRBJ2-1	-	CASSLGEQFF	TGTGCCAGCAGTTTGGGTGAGCAGTTCTTC
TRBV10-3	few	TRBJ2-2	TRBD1	CAISDRTGTGVVPGELFF	TGTGCCATCAGTGACAGAACCGGGACAGGGGTCGTCCCCGGGGAGCTGTTTTTT
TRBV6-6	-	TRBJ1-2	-	CASSDRVAGYTF	TGTGCCAGCAGTGACCGAGTAGCTGGCTACACCTTC
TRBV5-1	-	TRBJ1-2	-	CASRDETGGNYGYTF	TGCGCCAGCAGGGACGAGACAGGAGGGAACTATGGCTACACCTTC
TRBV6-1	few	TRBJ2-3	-	CASSGKDGTNTDTQYF	TGTGCCAGCAGTGGGAAAGACGGAACGAACACAGATACGCAGTATTTT
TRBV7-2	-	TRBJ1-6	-	CASSLRGSLYSPLHF	TGTGCCAGCAGCTTAAGAGGCAGCTTGTATTCACCCCTCCACTTT
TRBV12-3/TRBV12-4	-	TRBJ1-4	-	CASSPRGGALFF	TGTGCCAGCAGTCCCCGGGGAGGGGCACTGTTTTTT
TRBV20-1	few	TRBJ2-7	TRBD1	CSARVPGQGGEQYF	TGCAGTGCTAGAGTCCCTGGACAGGGGGGAGAGCAGTACTTC
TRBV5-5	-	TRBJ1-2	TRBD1	CASSLGDRAVGYTF	TGTGCCAGCAGCTTGGGGGACAGGGCGGTTGGCTACACCTTC
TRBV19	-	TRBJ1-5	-	CASKPTVTNQPQHF	TGTGCCAGCAAACCCACAGTCACGAATCAGCCCCAGCACTTT
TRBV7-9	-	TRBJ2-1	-	CASRLLDTGGNEQFF	TGTGCCAGCAGACTTCTAGACACCGGTGGGAATGAGCAGTTCTTC
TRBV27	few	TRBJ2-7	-	CASSLLRGSGEQYF	TGTGCCAGCAGTCTCCTCCGGGGGTCGGGCGAGCAGTACTTC
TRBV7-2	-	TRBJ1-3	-	CASSVSAGNTIYF	TGTGCCAGCAGTGTTTCGGCCGGGAACACCATATATTTT
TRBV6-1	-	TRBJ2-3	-	CASAFQLAPDTQYF	TGTGCCAGCGCATTTCAGCTAGCCCCAGATACGCAGTATTTT
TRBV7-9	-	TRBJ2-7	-	CASSLRYYEQYF	TGTGCCAGCAGCTTAAGATACTACGAGCAGTACTTC
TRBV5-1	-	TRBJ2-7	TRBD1	CASRDRDLYEQYF	TGCGCCAGCAGAGACAGGGACCTCTACGAGCAGTACTTC
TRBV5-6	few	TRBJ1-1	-	CASNRENTEAFF	TGTGCCAGCAACCGGGAAAACACTGAAGCTTTCTTT
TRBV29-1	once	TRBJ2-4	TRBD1	CSVRAGGSAHIQYF	TGCAGCGTTCGGGCAGGGGGAAGCGCACACATTCAGTACTTC
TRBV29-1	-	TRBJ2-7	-	CSVEDRSGGVYEQYF	TGCAGCGTTGAAGATAGGAGCGGAGGGGTCTACGAGCAGTACTTC
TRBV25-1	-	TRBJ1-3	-	CASSESVRGLSGNTIYF	TGTGCCAGCAGTGAATCAGTCAGGGGCCTCTCTGGAAACACCATTTATTTT
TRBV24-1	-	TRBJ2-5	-	CATSTFVGGRYF	TGTGCCACCAGTACTTTTGTAGGTGGTAGGTACTTC
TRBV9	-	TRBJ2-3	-	CASSPNRGEYLTDTQYF	TGTGCCAGCAGCCCTAACCGGGGAGAATACTTAACAGATACGCAGTATTTT
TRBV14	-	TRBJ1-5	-	CASSQDWDQPQHF	TGTGCCAGCAGCCAAGATTGGGATCAGCCCCAGCATTTT
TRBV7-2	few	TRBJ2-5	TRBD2	CASSIYWTSGGETQYF	TGTGCCAGCAGCATTTATTGGACTAGCGGGGGAGAGACCCAGTACTTC
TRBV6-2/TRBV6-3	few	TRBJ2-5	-	CASSRRIQETQYF	TGTGCCAGCAGCCGACGGATTCAAGAGACCCAGTACTTC
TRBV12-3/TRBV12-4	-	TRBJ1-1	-	CASSSWAGDTEAFF	TGTGCCAGCAGTTCGTGGGCGGGGGACACTGAAGCTTTCTTT
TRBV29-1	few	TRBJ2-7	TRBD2	CSVAPGLAGTYEQYF	TGCAGCGTGGCGCCGGGACTAGCGGGGACCTACGAGCAGTACTTC
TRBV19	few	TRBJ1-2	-	CASSQPPGGYTF	TGTGCCAGTAGCCAACCTCCAGGGGGCTACACCTTC
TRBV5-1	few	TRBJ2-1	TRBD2	CASRTGGPENEQFF	TGCGCCAGCAGAACGGGGGGGCCGGAGAATGAGCAGTTCTTC
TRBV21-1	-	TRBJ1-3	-	CASNPLGPYRGYTIYF	TGTGCCAGCAACCCCCTGGGCCCCTACAGGGGATACACCATATATTTT
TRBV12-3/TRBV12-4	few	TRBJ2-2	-	CASRPGLPTGELFF	TGTGCCAGCAGACCCGGTTTACCTACCGGGGAGCTTTTTTTT